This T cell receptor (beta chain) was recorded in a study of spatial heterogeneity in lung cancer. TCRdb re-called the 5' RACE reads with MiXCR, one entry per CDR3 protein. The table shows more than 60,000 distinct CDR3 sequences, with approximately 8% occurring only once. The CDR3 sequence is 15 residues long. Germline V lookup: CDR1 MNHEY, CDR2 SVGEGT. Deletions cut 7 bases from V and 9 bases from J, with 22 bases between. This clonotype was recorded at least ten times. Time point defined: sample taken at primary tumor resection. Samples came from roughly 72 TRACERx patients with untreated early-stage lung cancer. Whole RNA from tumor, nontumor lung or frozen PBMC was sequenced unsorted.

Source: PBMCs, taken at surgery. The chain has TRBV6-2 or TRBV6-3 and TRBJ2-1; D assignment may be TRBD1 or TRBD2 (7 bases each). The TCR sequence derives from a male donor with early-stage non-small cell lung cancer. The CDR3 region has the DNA TGTGCCAGCACCTACGGGGGGAAGGGGGCCAGTGAGCAGTTCTTC. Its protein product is CASTYGGKGASEQFF.